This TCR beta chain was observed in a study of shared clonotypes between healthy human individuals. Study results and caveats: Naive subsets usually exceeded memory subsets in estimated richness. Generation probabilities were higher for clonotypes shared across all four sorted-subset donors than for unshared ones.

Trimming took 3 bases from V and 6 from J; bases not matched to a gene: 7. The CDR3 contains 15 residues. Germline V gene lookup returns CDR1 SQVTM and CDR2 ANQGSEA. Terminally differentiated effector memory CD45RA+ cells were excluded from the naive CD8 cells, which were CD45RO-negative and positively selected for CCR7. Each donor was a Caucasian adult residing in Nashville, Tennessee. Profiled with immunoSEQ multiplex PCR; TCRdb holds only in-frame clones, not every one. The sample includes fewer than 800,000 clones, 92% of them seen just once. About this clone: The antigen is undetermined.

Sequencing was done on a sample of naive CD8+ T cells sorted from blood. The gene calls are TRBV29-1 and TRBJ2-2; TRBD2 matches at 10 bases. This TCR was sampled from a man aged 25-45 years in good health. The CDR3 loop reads CSVDASGRNAGELFF. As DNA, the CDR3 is TGCAGCGTTGATGCTAGCGGGAGAAACGCCGGGGAGCTGTTTTTT.